One T cell receptor beta chain is described in this entry. This clonotype was recorded a few times. Its target antigen remains unknown. The record has no base qualities; no much larger clone is one base away. This specimen comes from a study of response to subunit inactivated influenza vaccine (dated by TCRdb to 2016 to 2019). Concerning the study at large: Deep quantitative T cell receptor repertoire profiling was used in the study to track responses to a trivalent subunit inactivated influenza vaccine. Results the study describes overall, beyond this receptor: The authors suggested that each seasonal influenza vaccination may recruit only a limited number of new T cells.

The library relied on RT-PCR. The sequencer was an Illumina HiSeq 2500. TCRdb cleaned the public reads at Q25 with fastp, built clones with MiXCR and kept in-frame beta chains. Each record represents a unique CDR3 protein, reported with the most common genes and DNA among its rows. For this sample the table gives about 570,000 distinct CDR3 sequences, of which about 11% were detected only once. The ten largest account for 11% of the sample. The CDR3 runs 15 amino acids, cysteine and phenylalanine included. Just the 45-base CDR3 DNA is kept, in frame starting at base 1. CDR1 and CDR2 are drawn from the germline V gene: MDHEN, SYDVKM. V lost 0 bases and J lost 5 bases; the stretch between them is 11 bases long. Separately, the same data were catalogued under a study of T cells expressing NK-cell markers. As the second paper documents: TCR beta cDNA libraries were made by 5'RACE template switching that added a universal primer site and unique molecular identifiers. Three sorted T-cell subsets (CD3+CD56+NKG2C+, CD3+CD56+NKG2C- and CD3+CD56-NKG2C+) from 8 or 9 donors had their TCR beta-chain repertoires profiled. Among the eight sequenced donors, only one was HCMV-seronegative, while the other seven were HCMV-seropositive. In several experiments an anti-gammadeltaTCR antibody was added to restrict sorting to alphabetaTCR-expressing T cells. For about 6 donors, the dominant CD3+CD56+NKG2C+ clonotypes were among the top 10 CD8+ clonotypes and accounted for about 1.0-7.0% of CD8+ T cells. Those dominant clonotypes were again the most abundant among CD3+CD56-NKG2C+ cells in a handful of donors, at roughly 25-65%. It remained unclear whether the expanded NKG2C-expressing T cell clones were specific for HCMV antigens. All eight donors whose samples were sequenced were randomly selected healthy volunteers, three of them men and five women. To determine HCMV serostatus, a commercial ELISA kit was used to detect HCMV-specific IgG in serum. Ficoll density gradient centrifugation was used to isolate peripheral blood mononuclear cells from blood. For more than five donors, bulk peripheral blood T-cell repertoires were additionally sequenced from unsorted PBMC. Synthesis of cDNA was primed from the TCR beta constant segment and was followed by two consecutive PCR amplification steps. The libraries were sequenced on Illumina HiSeq 2000/2500, MiSeq or NextSeq, producing 2 x 150 bp reads. MIGEC was used to demultiplex reads and group reads by UMI, and MiTCR was used to assemble and quantify clonotypes. To exclude erroneous sequences, only TCR cDNA sequences supported by at least two reads were retained. The tcR package was used for downstream repertoire analysis, and clonotypes were matched between fractions using CDR3 nucleotide sequence together with V segment. VDJmatch was used to annotate antigen specificity against VDJdb, with one amino acid substitution in CDR3 allowed.

The sample was PBMCs from blood, taken on the day of vaccination. The TCR sequence derives from a man aged 50 to 59 who received an inactivated influenza vaccine. Donor details come from another sample of the same person, matched by shared clones. This chain is built from TRBV28 and TRBJ2-1; TRBD1 is a weak D gene call, 5 bases matching. The CDR3 amino acid sequence is: CASSLWRQQDNEQFF. The DNA is as follows: TGTGCCAGCAGTTTATGGAGACAGCAGGACAATGAGCAGTTCTTC.